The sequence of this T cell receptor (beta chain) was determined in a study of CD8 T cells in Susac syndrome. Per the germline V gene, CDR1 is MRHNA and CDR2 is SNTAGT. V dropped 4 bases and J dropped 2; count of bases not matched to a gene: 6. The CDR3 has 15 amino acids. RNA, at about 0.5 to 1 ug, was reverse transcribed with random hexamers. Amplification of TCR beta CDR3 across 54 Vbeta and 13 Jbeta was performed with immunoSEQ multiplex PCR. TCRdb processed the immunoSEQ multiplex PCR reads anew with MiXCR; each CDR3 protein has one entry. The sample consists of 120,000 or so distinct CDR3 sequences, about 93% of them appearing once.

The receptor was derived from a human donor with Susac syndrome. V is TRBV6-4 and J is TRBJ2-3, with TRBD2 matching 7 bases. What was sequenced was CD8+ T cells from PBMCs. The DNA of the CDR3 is TGTGCCAGCAGTGGTGGGACTACCGACACAGATACGCAGTATTTT. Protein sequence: CASSGGTTDTDTQYF.